This T cell receptor (beta chain) derives from a study of control samples from healthy donors and cancer patients. Trimming left V 0 bases short and J 1 base short, with 10 bases between. Germline values: CDR1 SGHNT, CDR2 YYREEE (reference sequence). The length of the CDR3 is 16 residues. Assay used: immunoSEQ multiplex PCR; TCRdb lists only in-frame clones, some missing. The sample lists 150,000 to 200,000 clones, more than 80% occurring once. This clone was found once. The chain combines TRBV5-4 with TRBJ2-2; D is uncertain. This TCR came from a man aged 30 to 39 in good health. Sequenced: blood. In DNA form, the CDR3 reads TGTGCCAGCAGCTTGGATGGTGCGGTGAACACCGGGGAGCTGTTTTTT. Translated, it gives CASSLDGAVNTGELFF.